The present entry profiles one T cell receptor (beta chain) with its context. The CDR3 covers 13 residues. The V end was cut by 4 bases, the J end by 2 bases, with 9 bases between. Germline values: CDR1 KGHSH, CDR2 LQKENI. The sample is drawn from a study of blood T cell repertoires in COVID-19. Repertoires were generated with immunoSEQ multiplex PCR, while TCRdb's copy carries only in-frame clones and drops some. The data show approximately 220,000 clones, over 70% seen once. This TCR derives from a woman in her 50s with acute or convalescent COVID-19. This rearrangement joins TRBV18 to TRBJ2-7; tentatively, D is TRBD1 (5 bases). The sample was peripheral blood. CDR3 region: CASSRGGTYEQYF. CDR3 sequence (DNA): TGTGCCAGCTCACGGGGCGGAACCTACGAGCAGTACTTC.